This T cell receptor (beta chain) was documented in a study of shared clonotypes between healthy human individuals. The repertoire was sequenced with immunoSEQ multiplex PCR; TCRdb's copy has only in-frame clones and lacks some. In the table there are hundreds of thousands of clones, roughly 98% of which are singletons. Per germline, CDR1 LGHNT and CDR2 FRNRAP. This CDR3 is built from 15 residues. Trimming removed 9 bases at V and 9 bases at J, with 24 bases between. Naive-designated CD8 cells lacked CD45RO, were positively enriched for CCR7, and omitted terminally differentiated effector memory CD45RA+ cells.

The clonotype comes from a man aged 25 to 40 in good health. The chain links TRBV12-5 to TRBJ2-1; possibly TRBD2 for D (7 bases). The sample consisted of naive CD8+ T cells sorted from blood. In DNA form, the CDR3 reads TGTGCTAGCAGGGAGGGGGACCCGACGGAGGGTGAGCAGTTCTTC. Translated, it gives CASREGDPTEGEQFF. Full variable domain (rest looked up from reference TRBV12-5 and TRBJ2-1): DARVTQTPRHKVTEMGQEVTMRCQPILGHNTVFWYRQTMMQGLELLAYFRNRAPLDDSGMPKDRFSAEMPDATLATLKIQPSEPRDSAVYFCASREGDPTEGEQFFGPGTRLTVL.